This TCR delta chain was observed in a study of gamma-delta chains in newborns, infants, children. Background on the study: Microbial exposure reportedly drives polyclonal innate γδ T cell expansion after birth.

Germline assignment: CDR1 GEAIGNYY and CDR2 EKD. This CDR3 is built from 14 residues. V dropped 3 bases and J dropped 4; count of bases not matched to a gene: 6. TCRdb re-called the reads with CATT. This sample carries about 3,000 delta-chain clones, under 3% of them seen once, and the ten largest clones take approximately 5.9%. This clone was detected a few times. The TCR sequence derives from a child who was a newborn, infant or young child, either healthy, febrile or measles-vaccinated (not recorded which). The specimen sequenced was blood. The V gene is TRDV2, the J gene TRDJ1, with TRDD3 matching over 8 bases. CDR3 amino acids: CACDALLGGDKLIF. DNA for the CDR3: TGTGCCTGTGACGCTCTACTGGGGGGCGATAAACTCATCTTT.